These T cell receptor beta chains were read from a single sample in a study of T cells after yellow fever vaccination. One entry per CDR3 protein results from TCRdb running MiXCR on the 5' RACE reads. The repertoire holds about 300,000 distinct CDR3 sequences, around 6.8% seen once, with roughly 19% in the top ten. Sequencing was performed on PBMCs, taken about 49 days after the first yellow fever vaccination. These TCRs come from a young man who received the YFV17D yellow fever vaccine. Each CDR3 is given with its conserved first and last residue. A D gene is named only where the DNA matches it firmly. Rows give clone size only sometimes, using once, few, many, or a class for an expanded clone.

v_call	clone_size	j_call	d_call	cdr3_aa	cdr3_nt
TRBV6-1	-	TRBJ2-3	TRBD2	CASSPPVTSGGVSTDTQYF	TGTGCCAGCAGTCCCCCAGTGACTAGCGGGGGGGTTAGCACAGATACGCAGTATTTT
TRBV19	many	TRBJ2-1	-	CASSRGLIPYNEQFF	TGTGCCAGTAGTAGGGGGCTAATCCCCTACAATGAGCAGTTCTTC
TRBV4-1	few	TRBJ2-6	TRBD2	CASSQAGGGVSGANVLTF	TGCGCCAGCAGCCAAGCTGGGGGGGGGGTCTCTGGGGCCAACGTCCTGACTTTC
TRBV7-8	few	TRBJ2-3	-	CASSSSSPVVGGKIHTQYF	TGTGCCAGCAGCTCGAGTTCGCCAGTCGTCGGGGGCAAGATTCATACGCAGTATTTT
TRBV20-1	few	TRBJ2-6	-	CSAFDYSSSGANVLTF	TGCAGTGCTTTCGATTATTCCAGTTCTGGGGCCAACGTCCTGACTTTC
TRBV19	few	TRBJ2-7	-	CASSISPGDYEQYF	TGTGCCAGTAGTATCTCGCCAGGGGATTACGAGCAGTACTTC
TRBV10-3	many	TRBJ2-3	TRBD2	CAIRGSGGSTDTQYF	TGTGCCATCAGGGGGAGCGGGGGAAGCACAGATACGCAGTATTTT
TRBV18	-	TRBJ2-3	-	CASTFSGGGDTQYF	TGTGCCAGCACCTTCAGCGGAGGTGGGGATACGCAGTATTTT
TRBV18	few	TRBJ1-4	-	CASSRLGEKLFF	TGTGCCAGCTCACGGCTTGGAGAAAAACTGTTTTTT
TRBV7-2	-	TRBJ1-2	-	CASSSQGLGYTF	TGTGCCAGCAGCTCTCAGGGGCTTGGCTACACCTTC
TRBV7-6	few	TRBJ2-2	TRBD2	CASSPGLAGADTGELFF	TGTGCCAGCAGCCCGGGACTAGCGGGGGCGGACACCGGGGAGCTGTTTTTT
TRBV11-2	few	TRBJ1-5	-	CASSLGRQAHQPQHF	TGTGCCAGCAGCCTTGGTCGACAGGCCCATCAGCCCCAGCATTTT
TRBV5-4	-	TRBJ2-5	-	CASRPANGETQYF	TGTGCCAGCAGGCCGGCTAACGGAGAGACCCAGTACTTC
TRBV11-1	-	TRBJ1-6	-	CASSSTNLYYSPLHF	TGTGCCAGCAGCTCCACCAACCTATACTATTCACCCCTCCACTTT
TRBV5-1	many	TRBJ2-2	-	CASCIQGPGELFF	TGCGCCAGCTGCATACAGGGCCCCGGGGAGCTGTTTTTT
TRBV2	-	TRBJ2-1	-	CASSVRGRPYNEQFF	TGTGCCAGCAGTGTAAGGGGGAGACCCTACAATGAGCAGTTCTTC
TRBV20-1	-	TRBJ1-5	-	CSARGRDQPQHF	TGCAGTGCTAGGGGCAGGGATCAGCCCCAGCATTTT
TRBV19	-	TRBJ1-5	-	CASEWKLGSNQPQHF	TGTGCCAGCGAATGGAAGTTGGGGAGCAATCAGCCCCAGCATTTT
TRBV5-1	many	TRBJ2-2	-	CASSLVGGLTGELFF	TGCGCCAGCAGCTTGGTAGGGGGGCTGACCGGGGAGCTGTTTTTT
TRBV6-2/TRBV6-3	-	TRBJ2-1	TRBD1	CASSYSVTGVYNEQFF	TGTGCCAGCAGTTACTCGGTGACAGGGGTCTACAATGAGCAGTTCTTC
TRBV6-1	few	TRBJ1-5	-	CASRGGTPNQPQHF	TGTGCCAGCAGGGGAGGAACCCCCAATCAGCCCCAGCATTTT
TRBV10-3	-	TRBJ2-1	-	CAISETTNEQFF	TGTGCCATCAGTGAAACGACCAATGAGCAGTTCTTC
TRBV19	-	TRBJ2-3	-	CASAGIHTDTQYF	TGTGCCAGCGCAGGGATACACACAGATACGCAGTATTTT
TRBV5-1	-	TRBJ2-5	-	CASSTQGVGETRYF	TGCGCCAGCAGTACACAGGGAGTGGGAGAGACCCGGTACTTC
TRBV11-2	-	TRBJ2-7	-	CASGSVRGRSYEQYF	TGTGCCAGTGGATCCGTCAGGGGACGCTCCTACGAGCAGTACTTC
TRBV20-1	-	TRBJ2-1	TRBD2	CSAYSSGGANEQFF	TGCAGTGCTTATTCTAGCGGGGGGGCGAATGAGCAGTTCTTC
TRBV4-1	-	TRBJ2-6	TRBD2	CASSLVPGLATGANVLTF	TGCGCCAGCAGCCTAGTACCGGGACTAGCGACTGGGGCCAACGTCCTGACTTTC
TRBV6-1	-	TRBJ2-3	-	CASTERGYTDTQYF	TGTGCCAGCACTGAACGGGGCTACACAGATACGCAGTATTTT
TRBV28	few	TRBJ2-1	-	CASNTASGTQAFNNEQFF	TGTGCCAGCAATACCGCCTCCGGGACTCAAGCCTTTAACAATGAGCAGTTCTTC
TRBV6-2/TRBV6-3	few	TRBJ2-1	TRBD1	CASKGSWDRTGESSYNEQFF	TGTGCCAGCAAAGGGTCGTGGGATCGGACAGGGGAGAGCTCCTACAATGAGCAGTTCTTC
TRBV7-9	few	TRBJ1-3	TRBD1	CASSPGQGYTIYF	TGTGCCAGCTCACCGGGACAGGGATACACCATATATTTT
TRBV4-3	few	TRBJ2-3	-	CASSQDPLLSDTQYF	TGCGCCAGCAGCCAAGACCCCCTACTATCCGATACGCAGTATTTT
TRBV29-1	many	TRBJ2-2	-	CSVSRYTGELFF	TGCAGCGTTTCCCGATACACCGGGGAGCTGTTTTTT
TRBV5-1	many	TRBJ2-7	-	CASSLAISYEQYF	TGCGCCAGCAGCTTGGCCATCTCCTACGAGCAGTACTTC
TRBV5-5	few	TRBJ2-7	TRBD2	CASSLTRTSGVYEQYF	TGTGCCAGCAGCCTGACCCGGACTAGCGGGGTCTACGAGCAGTACTTC
TRBV3-1	many	TRBJ2-7	-	CASSQGPGRGAYEQYF	TGTGCCAGCAGCCAAGGTCCAGGCCGGGGAGCCTACGAGCAGTACTTC
TRBV6-5	-	TRBJ1-4	-	CASSSSGVGHNEKLFF	TGTGCCAGCAGTTCCTCTGGCGTAGGGCATAATGAAAAACTGTTTTTT
TRBV7-2	-	TRBJ2-2	-	CVSSPRYAGNTGELFF	TGTGTCAGCAGCCCACGTTACGCTGGGAACACCGGGGAGCTGTTTTTT
TRBV20-1	few	TRBJ2-3	-	CSAEADTTDTQYF	TGCAGTGCAGAAGCGGATACCACAGATACGCAGTATTTT
TRBV3-1	few	TRBJ2-6	TRBD1	CASSQNPQGAGANVLTF	TGTGCCAGCAGCCAAAACCCCCAGGGGGCTGGGGCCAACGTCCTGACTTTC
TRBV19	-	TRBJ2-6	-	CASALSGANVLTF	TGTGCCAGTGCCTTATCTGGGGCCAACGTCCTGACTTTC
TRBV5-6	-	TRBJ1-1	-	CASSSLGRRGTEAFF	TGTGCCAGCAGCTCGCTAGGGCGGCGTGGAACTGAAGCTTTCTTT
TRBV9	few	TRBJ2-3	-	CASSVSSDGDTQYF	TGTGCCAGCAGCGTATCCTCCGATGGGGATACGCAGTATTTT
TRBV10-3	few	TRBJ2-2	-	CAITLNTGELFF	TGTGCCATCACGTTAAACACCGGGGAGCTGTTTTTT
TRBV5-1	-	TRBJ2-5	-	CASRTSPNVPQETQYF	TGCGCCAGCAGAACGTCTCCCAACGTCCCCCAAGAGACCCAGTACTTC
TRBV12-3/TRBV12-4	many	TRBJ2-3	-	CASSPTGDTQYF	TGTGCCAGCAGTCCTACGGGGGATACGCAGTATTTT
TRBV20-1	few	TRBJ1-5	-	CSARKTHLDGNQPQHF	TGCAGTGCTAGAAAAACTCACCTGGACGGGAATCAGCCCCAGCATTTT
TRBV7-2	many	TRBJ1-5	TRBD1	CASSFGGTGGNQPQHF	TGTGCCAGCAGCTTTGGTGGGACAGGGGGCAATCAGCCCCAGCATTTT
TRBV2	-	TRBJ2-1	-	CASSDEGLSGGEQFF	TGTGCCAGCAGTGATGAGGGACTGTCCGGCGGCGAGCAGTTCTTC
TRBV14	-	TRBJ2-1	-	CASSQVYVGEQFF	TGTGCCAGCAGCCAAGTCTACGTGGGTGAGCAGTTCTTC
TRBV7-2	many	TRBJ2-7	TRBD1	CASSTGVDEQYF	TGTGCCAGCAGCACAGGGGTTGACGAGCAGTACTTC
TRBV11-2	few	TRBJ2-5	TRBD2	CASSRLQGLQETQYF	TGTGCCAGCAGTCGTCTCCAGGGACTACAAGAGACCCAGTACTTC
TRBV5-1	many	TRBJ2-7	-	CASSLAWGENYEQYF	TGCGCCAGCAGCTTAGCCTGGGGGGAGAACTACGAGCAGTACTTC
TRBV5-4	-	TRBJ2-3	TRBD2	CASSSLAGGQDTQYF	TGTGCCAGCAGCTCCCTAGCGGGGGGGCAAGATACGCAGTATTTT
TRBV4-1	many	TRBJ2-3	TRBD2	CASSQVAFGSHGGGATDTQYF	TGCGCCAGCAGCCAAGTCGCCTTCGGGTCCCACGGGGGGGGAGCCACAGATACGCAGTATTTT